These T cell receptor beta chains were read from a single sample in a study of early T cells in non-severe SARS-CoV-2 infection. TCRdb reprocessed the 5' RACE reads via MiXCR and lists one record per CDR3 protein. Of about 33,000 distinct CDR3 sequences in the sample, around 5% were seen once. Sequencing input: whole blood. Receptors were obtained from an adult who was a healthcare worker with PCR-confirmed SARS-CoV-2 infection or an uninfected control (not recorded which). CDR3s include the opening cysteine and the closing phenylalanine or tryptophan.

j_call v_call cdr3_aa
TRBJ2-2 TRBV2 CASRPEAIAGELFF
TRBJ1-2 TRBV7-2 CASSSRQENYGYTF
TRBJ1-1 TRBV27 CASSQLVGTEAFF
TRBJ2-3 TRBV7-2 CASSLDGGRGDTQYF
TRBJ2-3 TRBV5-1 CASSLFSGAVDTQYF
TRBJ2-5 TRBV6-9 CASRHTQRAGETQYF
TRBJ1-1 TRBV11-2 CASGQGRNTEAFF
TRBJ1-1 TRBV5-1 CASSHGTGGPNTEAFF
TRBJ1-1 TRBV9 CASSVTGTLNTEAFF
TRBJ2-7 TRBV27 CASSPQGVYEQYF
TRBJ2-7 TRBV19 CASSGTGVYEQYF
TRBJ1-1 TRBV3-1 CASSQRYDKTEAFF
TRBJ2-1 TRBV7-2 CASSFSGGANNEQFF
TRBJ2-7 TRBV3-1 CASSQGQGIYEQYF
TRBJ1-2 TRBV28 CASSLLAGSCTF
TRBJ1-2 TRBV7-9 CASSLPSGDGYTF
TRBJ1-4 TRBV9 CASSKDRGNEKLFF
TRBJ2-3 TRBV11-3 CASSLGGWGGQSTDTQYF
TRBJ1-1 TRBV6-1 CASRWSNTEAFF
TRBJ2-1 TRBV19 CASSVIIRNEQFF
TRBJ2-1 TRBV3-1 CASSQDTSGGAKEQFF
TRBJ1-3 TRBV6-1 CASRTDSGNTIYF
TRBJ1-1 TRBV20-1 CSAPGTRDTEAFF